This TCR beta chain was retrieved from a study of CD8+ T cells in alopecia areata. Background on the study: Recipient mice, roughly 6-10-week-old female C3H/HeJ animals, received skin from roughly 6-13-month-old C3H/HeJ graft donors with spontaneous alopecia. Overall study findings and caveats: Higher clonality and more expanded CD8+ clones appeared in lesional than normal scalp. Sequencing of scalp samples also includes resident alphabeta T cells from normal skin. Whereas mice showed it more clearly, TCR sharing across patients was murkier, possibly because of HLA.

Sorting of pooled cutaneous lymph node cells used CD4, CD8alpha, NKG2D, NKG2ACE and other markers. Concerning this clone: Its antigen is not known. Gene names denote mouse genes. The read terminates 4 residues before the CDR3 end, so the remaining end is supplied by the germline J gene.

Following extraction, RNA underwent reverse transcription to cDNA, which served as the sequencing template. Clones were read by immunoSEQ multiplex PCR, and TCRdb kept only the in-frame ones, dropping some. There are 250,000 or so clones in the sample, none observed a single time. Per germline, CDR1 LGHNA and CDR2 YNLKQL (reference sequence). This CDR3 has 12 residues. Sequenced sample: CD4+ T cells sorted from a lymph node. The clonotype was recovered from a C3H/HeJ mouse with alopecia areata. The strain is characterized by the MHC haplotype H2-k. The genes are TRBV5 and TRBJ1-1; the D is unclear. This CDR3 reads CASSQGGEEVFF. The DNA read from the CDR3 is TGTGCCAGCAGCCAAGGGGGAGAA.